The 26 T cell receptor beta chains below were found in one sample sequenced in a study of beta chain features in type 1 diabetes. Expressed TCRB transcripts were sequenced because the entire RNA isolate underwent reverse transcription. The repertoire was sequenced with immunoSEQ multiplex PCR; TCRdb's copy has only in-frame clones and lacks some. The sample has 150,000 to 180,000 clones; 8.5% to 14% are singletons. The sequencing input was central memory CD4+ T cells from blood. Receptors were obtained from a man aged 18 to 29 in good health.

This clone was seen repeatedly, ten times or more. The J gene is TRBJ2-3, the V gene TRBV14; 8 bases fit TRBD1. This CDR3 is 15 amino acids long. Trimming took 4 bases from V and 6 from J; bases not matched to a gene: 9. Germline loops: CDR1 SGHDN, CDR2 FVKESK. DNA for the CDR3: TGTGCCAGCAGCCGCGGACAGGGCATATCGGATACGCAGTATTTT. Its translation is CASSRGQGISDTQYF.

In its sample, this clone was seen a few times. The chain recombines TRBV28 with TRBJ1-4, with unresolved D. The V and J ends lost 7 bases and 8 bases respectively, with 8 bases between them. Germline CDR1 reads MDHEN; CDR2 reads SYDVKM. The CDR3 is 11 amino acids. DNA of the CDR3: TGTGCCAGCAACATGAACGAAAAACTGTTTTTT. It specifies CASNMNEKLFF. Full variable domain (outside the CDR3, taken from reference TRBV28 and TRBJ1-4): DVKVTQSSRYLVKRTGEKVFLECVQDMDHENMFWYRQDPGLGLRLIYFSYDVKMKEKGDIPEGYSVSREKKERFSLILESASTNQTSMYLCASNMNEKLFFGSGTQLSVL.

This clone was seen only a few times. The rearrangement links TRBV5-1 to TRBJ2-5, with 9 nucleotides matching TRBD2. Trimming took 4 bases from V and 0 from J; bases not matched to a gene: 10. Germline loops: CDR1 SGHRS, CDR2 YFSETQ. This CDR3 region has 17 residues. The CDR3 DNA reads TGCGCCAGCAGCCCTTCGACTAGCGGCCAATACCAAGAGACCCAGTACTTC. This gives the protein CASSPSTSGQYQETQYF.

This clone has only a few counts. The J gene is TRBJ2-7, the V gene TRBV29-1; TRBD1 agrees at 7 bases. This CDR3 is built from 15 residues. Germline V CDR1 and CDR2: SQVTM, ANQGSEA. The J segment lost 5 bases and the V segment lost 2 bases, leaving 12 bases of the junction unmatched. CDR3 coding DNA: TGCAGCGTTGAAAGGGGGAACAGGGGCGCTGACGAGCAGTACTTC. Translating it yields CSVERGNRGADEQYF.

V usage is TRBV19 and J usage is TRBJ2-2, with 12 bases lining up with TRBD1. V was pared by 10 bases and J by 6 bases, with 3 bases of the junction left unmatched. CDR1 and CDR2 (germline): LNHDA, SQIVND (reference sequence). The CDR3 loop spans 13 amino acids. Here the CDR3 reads CATGQGASGELFF. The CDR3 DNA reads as TGTGCCACGGGACAGGGGGCCTCCGGGGAGCTGTTTTTT.

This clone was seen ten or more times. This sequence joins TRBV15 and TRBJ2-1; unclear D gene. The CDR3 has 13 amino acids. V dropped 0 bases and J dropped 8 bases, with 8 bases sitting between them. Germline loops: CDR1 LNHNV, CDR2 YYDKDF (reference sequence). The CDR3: CATSRDLGYEQFF. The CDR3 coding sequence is TGTGCCACCAGCAGAGATCTAGGGTATGAGCAGTTCTTC.

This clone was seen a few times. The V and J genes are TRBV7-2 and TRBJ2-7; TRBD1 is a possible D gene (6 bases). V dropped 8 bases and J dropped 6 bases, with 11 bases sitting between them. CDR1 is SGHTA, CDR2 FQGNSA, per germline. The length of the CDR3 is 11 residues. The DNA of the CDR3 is TGTGCCAGCTCCATGGACAGCGAGCAGTACTTC. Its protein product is CASSMDSEQYF.

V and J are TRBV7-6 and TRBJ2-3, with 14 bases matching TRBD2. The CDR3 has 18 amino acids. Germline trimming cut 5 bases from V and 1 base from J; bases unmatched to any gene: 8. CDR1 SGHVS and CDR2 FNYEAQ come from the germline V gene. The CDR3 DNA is TGTGCCAGCAGCCGATCAAGGACTAGCGGGGGGCGCACAGATACGCAGTATTTT. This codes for CASSRSRTSGGRTDTQYF.

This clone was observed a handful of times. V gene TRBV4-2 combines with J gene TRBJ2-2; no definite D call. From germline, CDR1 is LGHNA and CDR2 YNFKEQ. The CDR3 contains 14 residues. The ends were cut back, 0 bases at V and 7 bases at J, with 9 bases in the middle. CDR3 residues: CASSQEFWNGELFF. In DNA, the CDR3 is TGTGCCAGCAGCCAAGAGTTTTGGAACGGGGAGCTGTTTTTT.

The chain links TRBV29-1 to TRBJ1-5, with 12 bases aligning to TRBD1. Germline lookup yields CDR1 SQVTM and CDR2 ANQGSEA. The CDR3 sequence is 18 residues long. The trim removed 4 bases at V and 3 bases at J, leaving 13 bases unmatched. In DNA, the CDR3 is TGCAGCGTTGTTGTTGGGACAGGGGGCGGCCTCTACAATCAGCCCCAGCATTTT. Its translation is CSVVVGTGGGLYNQPQHF.

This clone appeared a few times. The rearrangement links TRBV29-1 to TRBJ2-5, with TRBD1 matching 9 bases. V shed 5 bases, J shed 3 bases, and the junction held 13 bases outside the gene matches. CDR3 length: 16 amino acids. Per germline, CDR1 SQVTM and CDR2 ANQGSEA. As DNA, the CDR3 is TGCAGCGTTTGGGTTGGGGGACAGGGTGGCAAAGAGACCCAGTACTTC. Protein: CSVWVGGQGGKETQYF.

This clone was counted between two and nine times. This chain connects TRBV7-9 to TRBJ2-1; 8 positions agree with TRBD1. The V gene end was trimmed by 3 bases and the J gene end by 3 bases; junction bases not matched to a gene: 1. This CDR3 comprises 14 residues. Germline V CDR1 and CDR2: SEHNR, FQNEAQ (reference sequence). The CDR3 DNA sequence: TGTGCCAGCAGCTTGGGACAGGACTACAATGAGCAGTTCTTC. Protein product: CASSLGQDYNEQFF. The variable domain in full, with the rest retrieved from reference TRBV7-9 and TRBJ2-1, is DTGVSQNPRHKITKRGQNVTFRCDPISEHNRLYWYRQTLGQGPEFLTYFQNEAQLEKSRLLSDRFSAERPKGSFSTLEIQRTEQGDSAMYLCASSLGQDYNEQFFGPGTRLTVL.

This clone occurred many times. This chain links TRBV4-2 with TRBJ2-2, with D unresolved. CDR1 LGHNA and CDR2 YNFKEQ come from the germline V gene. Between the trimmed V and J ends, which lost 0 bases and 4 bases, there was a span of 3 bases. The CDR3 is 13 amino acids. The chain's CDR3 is CASSQEITGELFF. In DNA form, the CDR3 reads TGTGCCAGCAGCCAAGAGATCACCGGGGAGCTGTTTTTT.

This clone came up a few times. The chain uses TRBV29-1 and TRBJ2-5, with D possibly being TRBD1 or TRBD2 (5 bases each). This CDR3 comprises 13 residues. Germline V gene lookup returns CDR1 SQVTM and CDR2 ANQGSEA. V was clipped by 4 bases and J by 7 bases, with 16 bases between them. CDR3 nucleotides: TGCAGCGTTGGGGACCACACGGAAGGGACCCAGTACTTC. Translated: CSVGDHTEGTQYF.

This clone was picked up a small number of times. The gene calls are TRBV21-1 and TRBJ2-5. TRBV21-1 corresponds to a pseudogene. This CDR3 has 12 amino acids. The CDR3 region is CASSKVGETQYF. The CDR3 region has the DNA TGTGCCAGCAGCAAAGTAGGGGAGACCCAGTACTTC.

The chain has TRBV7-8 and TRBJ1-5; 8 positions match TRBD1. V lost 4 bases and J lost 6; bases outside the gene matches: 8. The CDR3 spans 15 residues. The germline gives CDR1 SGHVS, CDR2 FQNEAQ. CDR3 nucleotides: TGTGCCAGCAGCTCAAAGACAGGGGAGGGTCAGCCCCAGCATTTT. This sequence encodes CASSSKTGEGQPQHF. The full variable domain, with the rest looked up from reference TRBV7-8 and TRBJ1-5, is GAGVSQSPRYKVAKRGQDVALRCDPISGHVSLFWYQQALGQGPEFLTYFQNEAQLDKSGLPSDRFFAERPEGSVSTLKIQRTQQEDSAVYLCASSSKTGEGQPQHFGDGTRLSIL.

CDR3 sequence: CASSPDRGNGYTF. CDR3 bases: TGTGCCAGCAGCCCGGACAGGGGAAATGGCTACACCTTC. V usage is TRBV11-2 and J usage is TRBJ1-2; 9 bases line up with TRBD1. Germline loops: CDR1 SGHAT, CDR2 FQNNGV. The CDR3 is 13 amino acids. V shed 5 bases and J 6 bases; nucleotides not matched to a gene: 4.

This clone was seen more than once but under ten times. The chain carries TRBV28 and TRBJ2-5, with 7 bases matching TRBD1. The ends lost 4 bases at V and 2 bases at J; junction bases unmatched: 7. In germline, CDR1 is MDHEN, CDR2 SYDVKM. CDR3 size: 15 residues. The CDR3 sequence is CASSSIARGQETQYF. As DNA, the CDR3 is TGTGCCAGCAGTTCCATCGCCAGGGGGCAAGAGACCCAGTACTTC.

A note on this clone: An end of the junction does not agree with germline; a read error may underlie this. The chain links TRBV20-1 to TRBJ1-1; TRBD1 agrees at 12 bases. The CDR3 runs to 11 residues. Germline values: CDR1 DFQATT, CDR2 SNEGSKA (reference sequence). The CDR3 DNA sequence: TGCAGTGCTAGGGGGACAGGGGGCCCTCACTTT. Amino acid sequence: CSARGTGGPHF.

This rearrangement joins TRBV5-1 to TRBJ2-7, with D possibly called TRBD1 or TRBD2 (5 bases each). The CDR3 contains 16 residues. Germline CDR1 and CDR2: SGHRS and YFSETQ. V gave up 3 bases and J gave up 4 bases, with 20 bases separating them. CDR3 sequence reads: CASSSPAQGRGYEQYF. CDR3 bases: TGCGCCAGCAGCTCCCCAGCCCAGGGAAGAGGGTACGAGCAGTACTTC.

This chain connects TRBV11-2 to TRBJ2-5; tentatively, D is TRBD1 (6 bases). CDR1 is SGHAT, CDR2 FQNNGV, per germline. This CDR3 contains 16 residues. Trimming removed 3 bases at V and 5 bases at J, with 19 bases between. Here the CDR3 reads CASSFTGTTGIETQYF. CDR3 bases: TGTGCCAGCAGCTTCACAGGAACAACAGGGATCGAGACCCAGTACTTC.

CDR3 in amino acids: CASSSSRATYEQYF. The CDR3 nucleotides read TGTGCCAGCTCATCGTCTCGCGCAACTTACGAGCAGTACTTC. The rearrangement uses TRBV18 and TRBJ2-7; D remains unclear. V shed 5 bases and J shed 4 bases, with 15 bases lying between them. The CDR3 is 14 amino acids. CDR1 is KGHSH, CDR2 LQKENI, per germline.

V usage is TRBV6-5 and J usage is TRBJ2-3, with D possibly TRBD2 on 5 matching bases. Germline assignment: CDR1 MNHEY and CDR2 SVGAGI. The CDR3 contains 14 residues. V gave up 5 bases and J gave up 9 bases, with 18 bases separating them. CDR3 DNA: TGTGCCAGCAGTCCCCAATCCCGGGGAGAGACGCAGTATTTT. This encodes CASSPQSRGETQYF.

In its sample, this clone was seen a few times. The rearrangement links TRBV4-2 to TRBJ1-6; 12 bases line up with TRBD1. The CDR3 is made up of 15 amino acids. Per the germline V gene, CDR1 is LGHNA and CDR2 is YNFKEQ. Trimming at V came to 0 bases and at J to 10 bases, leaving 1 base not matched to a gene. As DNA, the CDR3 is TGTGCCAGCAGCCAAGAGGGACAGGGGGCATCACCCCTCCACTTT. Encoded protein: CASSQEGQGASPLHF.

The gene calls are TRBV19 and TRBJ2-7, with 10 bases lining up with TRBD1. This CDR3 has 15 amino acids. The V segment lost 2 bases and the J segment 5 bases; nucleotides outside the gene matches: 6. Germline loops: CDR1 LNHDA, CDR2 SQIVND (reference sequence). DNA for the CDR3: TGTGCCAGTAGTATATGGGGACAGGGGAAGGACGAGCAGTACTTC. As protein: CASSIWGQGKDEQYF.

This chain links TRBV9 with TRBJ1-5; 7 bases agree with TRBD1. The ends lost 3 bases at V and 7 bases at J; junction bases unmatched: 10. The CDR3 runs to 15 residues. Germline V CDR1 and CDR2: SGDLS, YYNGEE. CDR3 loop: CASSETKGAGQPQHF. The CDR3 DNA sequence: TGTGCCAGCAGCGAAACCAAGGGGGCAGGACAGCCCCAGCATTTT.